This T cell receptor beta chain is drawn from a study of radiotherapy plus CTLA-4 blockade in lung cancer. Study in general: Of all patients, approximately 17% responded objectively and approximately 30% showed disease control. Overall study findings and caveats: With interferon-beta, early dynamics of blood T cell clones were reported to best predict response. Tumor-origin TCR clones grew in blood after radiotherapy plus ipilimumab.

Looked up from germline, CDR1 is MNHNY and CDR2 is SVGAGI (reference sequence). With 4 bases removed from V and 0 bases from J, the gap between germline ends came to 16 bases. The CDR3 loop spans 16 amino acids. Notes on this clone: The antigen remains undetermined.

TCRdb keeps only in-frame clones here, not all; method: immunoSEQ multiplex PCR. The sample includes about 60,000 clones, 77% of them seen just once. The sequences come from peripheral blood, collected from a patient treated with radiotherapy plus ipilimumab. The chain employs TRBV6-6 and TRBJ2-7, with TRBD1 as a possible D gene (6 bases). This clonotype was sampled from a human donor with non-small cell lung cancer who had a partial response to radiotherapy plus ipilimumab. The CDR3 region is CASSSIRTAISYEQYF. The CDR3 nucleotides read TGTGCCAGCAGTTCAATCCGGACAGCGATCTCCTACGAGCAGTACTTC.